Sequencing of this T cell receptor (beta chain) was carried out in a study of vaccination effects on CD4 cells after COVID-19. For the study at large: Vaccination of participants consisted of two doses of either the BNT162b2 or mRNA-1273 vaccine.

Clones were sequenced by immunoSEQ multiplex PCR, and TCRdb holds only the in-frame ones, with some missing. The data contain about 45,000 clones, approximately 70% of them seen just once; the ten biggest clones take up 30% to 40%. This clone was picked up a small number of times. Its antigen is unidentified. ViraFEST expansion of antigen-specific CD4+ T cells with viral peptide pools preceded sequencing. Scientists isolated CD4+ T cells after a roughly nine-day culture period ended. The person acquired a PCR-confirmed SARS-CoV-2 infection between March and December 2020. Researchers reported culturing approximately 1.8 million PBMC in each well, adding approximately 9.4 IU/ml IL-2 and 9 to 10 ug/ml peptides. The germline CDR1 and CDR2 sequences are SGHRS and YFSETQ. The CDR3 loop spans 14 amino acids. V lost 7 bases, J lost 5 bases, and 3 bases stayed unmatched.

The V gene is TRBV5-1, the J gene TRBJ2-3; TRBD2 matches at 14 bases. The receptor was derived from a human donor who had a prior SARS-CoV-2 infection. Sequenced material: CD4+ T cells from PBMCs cultured with a peptide pool, taken before COVID-19 vaccination. CDR3 nucleotide sequence: TGCGCCAGCGGGGGACTAGCGGGGGAAGATACGCAGTATTTT. Protein sequence: CASGGLAGEDTQYF.